This TCR beta chain was identified in a study of T cells in Graves' hyperthyroidism and ophthalmopathy. Germline-derived CDR1 and CDR2 are SNHLY and FYNNEI. Trimming at V came to 6 bases and at J to 1 base, leaving 3 bases not matched to a gene. The CDR3 is 14 amino acids. Researchers amplified the TCR beta CDR3 regions from RNA transcripts. First-round RT-PCR of the TCR CDR3 relied on the HTBI primer set. From the multiplex PCR reads, TCRdb called clonotypes with MiXCR, one entry per CDR3 protein. Of 500,000 to 600,000 distinct CDR3 sequences in the sample, around 42% were seen once. Notes on this clonotype: This may be a read error, as it is one base from a much larger clone.

The sequenced sample consisted of peripheral blood or thyroid tissue (not recorded which). The chain uses TRBV2 and TRBJ2-3; 8 nucleotides align to TRBD1. This sequence originates from a young woman with Graves' hyperthyroidism. This CDR3 is CASRPGQGTDTQYF. As DNA, the CDR3 is TGTGCCAGCAGACCGGGACAGGGCACAGATACGCAGTATTTT.